These 16 T cell receptor beta chains originate from one sample sequenced in a study of cytomegalovirus exposure and HLA in healthy donors. The study ran its PCR with 60 Vbeta and 13 Jbeta primers. The repertoire was sequenced with immunoSEQ multiplex PCR; TCRdb's copy has only in-frame clones and lacks some. The sample yields tens of thousands of clones, 71% seen once. Input material: PBMCs. The receptors were gathered from a man between 50 and 59 years old in good health and CMV-seropositive.

The CDR3 reads CASSQEWASSSYNEQFF. The CDR3 DNA sequence: TGCGCCAGCAGCCAAGAATGGGCCTCGAGCTCCTACAATGAGCAGTTCTTC. The J gene is TRBJ2-1, the V gene TRBV4-1, with D uncertain. V shed 0 bases and J shed 0 bases, with 12 bases lying between them. The CDR3 is 17 amino acids. CDR1 is MGHRA, CDR2 YSYEKL, per germline.

Points on this clone: Mismatch with germline at one junction end may stem from a read error. V is TRBV7-6 and J is TRBJ2-7; 11 bases are shared with TRBD2. This CDR3 has 14 residues. Germline CDR1 is SGHVS and CDR2 is FNYEAQ. CDR3 in DNA: TGTGCCAGCAGCCTAGCGGGAGGAGTCGACGAGCAGTACTTC. It translates to CASSLAGGVDEQYF.

The rearrangement joins TRBV7-2 to TRBJ2-3, with no clear D. Trimming took off 5 bases at V and 2 bases at J, with 5 bases between the two ends. Per germline, CDR1 SGHTA and CDR2 FQGNSA. There are 12 residues in the CDR3. CDR3: CASSAYTDTQYF. The CDR3 coding sequence is TGTGCCAGCAGCGCGTACACAGATACGCAGTATTTT. Together with reference TRBV7-2 and TRBJ2-3, the CDR3 gives the full variable domain: GAGVSQSPSNKVTEKGKDVELRCDPISGHTALYWYRQSLGQGLEFLIYFQGNSAPDKSGLPSDRFSAERTGGSVSTLTIQRTQQEDSAVYLCASSAYTDTQYFGPGTRLTVL.

This clone was picked up one time. This chain links TRBV4-1 with TRBJ1-4; 8 nucleotides align to TRBD1. This CDR3 is built from 13 residues. Germline-derived CDR1 and CDR2 are MGHRA and YSYEKL. J lost 7 bases, V lost 7 bases, and 5 bases had no gene match. In DNA, the CDR3 is TGCGCCAGCACACCAGGGGGCGGTGAAAAACTGTTTTTT. Protein sequence: CASTPGGGEKLFF.

CDR3 region: CASSPRLSSYEQYF. The CDR3 DNA follows: TGTGCCAGCAGCCCCCGGTTAAGCTCCTACGAGCAGTACTTC. The chain has TRBV9 and TRBJ2-7; unclear D gene. CDR1 and CDR2 from the germline V gene are SGDLS and YYNGEE. CDR3 length equals 14 residues. V lost 4 bases to trimming and J lost 0 bases, with 11 bases between them. The full variable domain, completed using reference TRBV9 and TRBJ2-7, is DSGVTQTPKHLITATGQRVTLRCSPRSGDLSVYWYQQSLDQGLQFLIQYYNGEERAKGNILERFSAQQFPDLHSELNLSSLELGDSALYFCASSPRLSSYEQYFGPGTRLTVT.

The J gene is TRBJ2-7, the V gene TRBV6-1; 11 nucleotides match TRBD1. This CDR3 spans 14 amino acids. Germline V lookup: CDR1 MNHNS, CDR2 SASEGT. After removal of 6 bases from V and 3 bases from J, the junction contained 4 bases not matched to a gene. CDR3 protein: CASRLGTGGYEQYF. Written as DNA, the CDR3 is TGTGCCAGCAGGCTCGGGACAGGGGGCTACGAGCAGTACTTC.

This clone was observed many times. The chain joins TRBV7-9 to TRBJ2-7; 12 nucleotides agree with TRBD2. The V gene's germline CDR1 is SEHNR and CDR2 FQNEAQ (reference sequence). The J segment lost 3 bases and the V segment lost 1 base, leaving 7 bases of the junction unmatched. The CDR3 is 17 residues long. This CDR3 reads CASSLGLAGGPGYEQYF. In DNA form, the CDR3 reads TGTGCCAGCAGCTTAGGGCTAGCGGGAGGGCCTGGCTACGAGCAGTACTTC.

V and J are TRBV5-1 and TRBJ2-5; D gene ambiguous. Germline-derived CDR1 and CDR2 are SGHRS and YFSETQ. Between the trimmed V and J ends, which lost 4 bases and 3 bases, there was a span of 7 bases. This CDR3 is 12 amino acids long. The CDR3 reads CASSLTEETQYF. CDR3 DNA: TGCGCCAGCAGCCTTACTGAAGAGACCCAGTACTTC. Drawing the rest from reference TRBV5-1 and TRBJ2-5, the complete variable domain is KAGVTQTPRYLIKTRGQQVTLSCSPISGHRSVSWYQQTPGQGLQFLFEYFSETQRNKGNFPGRFSGRQFSNSRSEMNVSTLELGDSALYLCASSLTEETQYFGPGTRLLVL.

This rearrangement joins TRBV27 to TRBJ2-3, with D perhaps TRBD2 (6 bases). Trimming removed 7 bases at V and 7 bases at J, with 18 bases between. Germline CDR1 reads MNHEY; CDR2 reads SMNVEV (reference sequence). The CDR3 sequence is 14 residues long. As DNA, the CDR3 is TGTGCCAGCACCCTGGCTAGCGCGAGCAATACGCAGTATTTT. This translates into CASTLASASNTQYF.

The V call is TRBV7-2, the J call TRBJ2-2; the match to TRBD2 covers 10 bases. The CDR3 runs to 16 residues. The junction had 1 base not matched to a gene; V was cut back by 2 bases and J by 1 base. Germline V gene data show CDR1 as SGHTA and CDR2 as FQGNSA. The DNA of the CDR3 is TGTGCCAGCAGCTTAAGACTAGCGGGGAACACCGGGGAGCTGTTTTTT. Translation: CASSLRLAGNTGELFF.

The chain joins TRBV18 to TRBJ1-2, with 8 bases lining up with TRBD1. After removal of 3 bases from V and 3 bases from J, the junction contained 9 bases not matched to a gene. This CDR3 spans 16 amino acids. Germline values: CDR1 KGHSH, CDR2 LQKENI. CDR3 nucleotide sequence: TGTGCCAGCTCACCTGCAGGGGGCGAAGTATACTATGGCTACACCTTC. Its protein is CASSPAGGEVYYGYTF.

The chain links TRBV13 to TRBJ2-2; 7 bases are shared with TRBD2. CDR1 is PRHDT and CDR2 is FYEKMQ in the germline V gene (reference sequence). The CDR3 is 16 amino acids. V was clipped by 5 bases and J by 5 bases; unmatched bases: 11. The DNA for the CDR3 is TGTGCCAGCAGCACCCCCTGGGGGGGTCGGACCGGGGAGCTGTTTTTT. Amino acid sequence: CASSTPWGGRTGELFF.

This chain links TRBV10-3 with TRBJ2-7, with 11 bases identical to TRBD2. With 7 bases clipped from V and 6 bases from J, the junction kept 5 bases outside the gene matches. The CDR3 runs to 13 residues. Germline-derived CDR1 and CDR2 are ENHRY and SYGVKD. The CDR3, as DNA: TGTGCCATCAAGACTAGCGGGGTTGGCGAGCAGTACTTC. Translated: CAIKTSGVGEQYF.

The genes are TRBV2 and TRBJ2-2; tentative D call: TRBD2 (5 bases). V lost 1 base, J lost 6 bases, and 9 bases lay in between. The CDR3 totals 14 residues. Germline lookup yields CDR1 SNHLY and CDR2 FYNNEI. The CDR3 sequence is CASSEVLVAGELFF. DNA of the CDR3: TGTGCCAGCAGTGAAGTACTAGTGGCCGGGGAGCTGTTTTTT. The whole variable domain, filled in from reference TRBV2 and TRBJ2-2, reads EPEVTQTPSHQVTQMGQEVILRCVPISNHLYFYWYRQILGQKVEFLVSFYNNEISEKSEIFDDQFSVERPDGSNFTLKIRSTKLEDSAMYFCASSEVLVAGELFFGEGSRLTVL.

The chain is built from TRBV30 and TRBJ2-2; 8 nucleotides align to TRBD1. This CDR3 has 14 residues. The V segment lost 7 bases and the J segment 0 bases; nucleotides outside the gene matches: 4. Germline V gene data show CDR1 as GTSNPN and CDR2 as SVGIG (reference sequence). The CDR3 nucleotides read TGTGCCTCCGGACAGGGAACGAACACCGGGGAGCTGTTTTTT. Translated: CASGQGTNTGELFF. Complete variable domain (other parts from reference TRBV30 and TRBJ2-2): SQTIHQWPATLVQPVGSPLSLECTVEGTSNPNLYWYRQAAGRGLQLLFYSVGIGQISSEVPQNLSASRPQDRQFILSSKKLLLSDSGFYLCASGQGTNTGELFFGEGSRLTVL.

The chain has TRBV6-6 and TRBJ2-1, with 9 bases that match TRBD2. This CDR3 has 16 amino acids. The junction had 11 bases not matched to a gene; V was cut back by 4 bases and J by 7 bases. From germline, CDR1 is MNHNY and CDR2 SVGAGI (reference sequence). The CDR3 DNA follows: TGTGCCAGCAGTTTGCGGACTAGCGCAGGATCTAATGAGCAGTTCTTC. Its translation: CASSLRTSAGSNEQFF.